A single TCR beta chain is shown here with its context. Its antigen remains undetermined. There are no base qualities to consult, and no much larger clone falls within one base. Whole blood was collected in K2EDTA tubes by collaborating institutions according to the institutions' own protocols. For TCRbeta analysis, collaborators shipped samples as frozen whole blood, isolated PBMCs, or DNA extracted from either of those sample types. This entry is derived from a study of blood T cell repertoires in COVID-19 (dated by TCRdb to 2018 to 2021). Broadly, across the study: Collaborator samples came from the United States, Italy and Spain and covered acute and convalescent phases of COVID-19. The material from the prospective study consisted of cDNA or gDNA derived from T cells, B-cell-depleted T cells, or PBMCs. Subjects who had been exposed to COVID-19, were actively infected with it, or had recovered from it provided the deeply sampled blood TCRbeta repertoires that made up the dataset. The repertoires were released in a freely available public database meant as a resource for research on the immune response to SARS-CoV-2. The samples were drawn from the first 160 participants of the ongoing ImmuneRACE study and from 1,200 or so subjects provided by 6 global collaborators. The sample metadata nearly always contained a de-identified subject ID, COVID-19 status, age in years and sex. Where available, HLA class I and class II types were taken from metadata supplied by the sample provider and were not determined by assay-based typing. The research as a whole found: Clinical and demographic metadata were provided uncurated, with the amount varying by source and participant.

TCRbeta CDR3 regions were amplified from genomic DNA using the immunoSEQ Assay, a bias-controlled multiplex PCR. Concerning the study's data processing: The number of nucleated cells in each sample was estimated by amplification of reference gene primers within the assay. To quantify the absolute abundance of each unique TCRbeta CDR3 rearrangement, sequence reads were collapsed and filtered. For each sample, productive Simpson clonality was calculated as the square root of Simpson's diversity index over productive rearrangements. TCRdb mirrors the immuneACCESS table, restricted to in-frame sequences. Some clones are absent from its copies; in checked studies, under half trace to an unresolved V gene, and the reason for the others is unknown. V, J and clone size are taken as reported in that table, and D and trimming were inferred from the DNA itself. This sample gives approximately 240,000 clones in total; around 81% of them show up just once. Of the sample, just under 6.5% is held by the ten largest clones.

The germline V gene gives CDR1 as LGHNA and CDR2 as YNFKEQ. Including the terminal cysteine and phenylalanine, the CDR3 comprises 15 residues. Here the CDR3 DNA is all that survives: 45 bases in frame from base 1. Trimming accounts for 0 bases at V and 0 bases at J, while the number of junction bases matched to no gene is 1. This receptor chain uses TRBV4-2 and TRBJ2-5, with 7 central nucleotides matching TRBD2. Sequenced: peripheral blood. This TCR was recovered from a woman in her sixties with active or convalescent COVID-19. In nucleotide form, the sequence is TGTGCCAGCAGCCAAGAGCGGGGGTACCAAGAGACCCAGTACTTC. This is translated as CASSQERGYQETQYF.